These 28 T cell receptor beta chains came from one sample sequenced in a study of blood T cell repertoires in COVID-19. Only in-frame clones appear in the TCRdb table, and some are missing; sequencing was by immunoSEQ multiplex PCR. The data contain some 97,000 clones, almost 80% of them singletons. The sequenced material came from peripheral blood. Receptors were obtained from a woman aged 70-85 years with acute or convalescent COVID-19.

The chain recombines TRBV10-3 with TRBJ2-5; D is possibly TRBD1 (5 bases). Germline CDR1 ENHRY, CDR2 SYGVKD. The V gene lost 8 bases and the J gene lost 1 base, with 11 bases spanning the gap. The CDR3 sequence is 13 residues long. Written as DNA, the CDR3 is TGTGCCATCCGACAGAGCTCCCAAGAGACCCAGTACTTC. Encoded protein: CAIRQSSQETQYF.

The chain is built from TRBV7-2 and TRBJ2-1, with D maybe TRBD2 (5 bases). Germline CDR1 is SGHTA and CDR2 is FQGNSA. Trimming removed 1 base at V and 10 bases at J, with 17 bases between. This CDR3 comprises 15 residues. DNA for the CDR3: TGTGCCAGCAGCTTAGGTCCGTACCCCGGGGAAGAGCAGTTCTTC. Translating gives CASSLGPYPGEEQFF.

The chain recombines TRBV13 with TRBJ2-5; the D gene is possibly TRBD2 (6 bases). Germline V CDR1 and CDR2: PRHDT, FYEKMQ (reference sequence). The CDR3 covers 14 residues. The germline V and J ends were trimmed by 6 bases and 0 bases, with 11 bases remaining between them. The CDR3, as DNA: TGTGCCAGCAGGGCCCGGGGGTACCAAGAGACCCAGTACTTC. The encoded protein is CASRARGYQETQYF.

This chain connects TRBV6-5 to TRBJ2-5; TRBD2 is a possible D gene (6 bases). The CDR3 totals 14 residues. Germline V gene data show CDR1 as MNHEY and CDR2 as SVGAGI. V dropped 8 bases and J dropped 5 bases, with 18 bases sitting between them. CDR3 sequence: CASRAGGSGETQYF. CDR3 in DNA: TGTGCCAGCCGGGCTGGGGGAAGCGGGGAGACCCAGTACTTC.

The rearrangement joins TRBV7-2 to TRBJ1-3, with D unclear. Germline-derived CDR1 and CDR2 are SGHTA and FQGNSA. This CDR3 spans 13 amino acids. Trimming cost V 5 bases and J 2 bases, with 7 bases left between them. CDR3 nucleotide sequence: TGTGCCAGCAGCGTTCGGGCTGGAAACACCATATATTTT. Its translation is CASSVRAGNTIYF.

The chain combines TRBV10-3 with TRBJ2-1; TRBD2 matches at 7 bases. The trim removed 8 bases at V and 2 bases at J, leaving 6 bases unmatched. CDR3 length: 14 residues. CDR1 is ENHRY and CDR2 is SYGVKD in the germline V gene. DNA of the CDR3: TGTGCCATCCGGGCGGGGGAACCCTACAATGAGCAGTTCTTC. Translating gives CAIRAGEPYNEQFF.

The rearrangement joins TRBV7-2 to TRBJ2-1, with 11 bases fitting TRBD2. Per the germline V gene, CDR1 is SGHTA and CDR2 is FQGNSA. The CDR3 runs 19 residues. Trimming cost V 1 base and J 1 base; bases outside gene matches: 9. The CDR3 protein is CASSLDLAGGGRSYNEQFF. The CDR3 DNA follows: TGTGCCAGCAGCTTAGATCTAGCGGGGGGTGGAAGGTCCTACAATGAGCAGTTCTTC. Combining the CDR3 with reference TRBV7-2 and TRBJ2-1 gives the whole variable domain GAGVSQSPSNKVTEKGKDVELRCDPISGHTALYWYRQSLGQGLEFLIYFQGNSAPDKSGLPSDRFSAERTGGSVSTLTIQRTQQEDSAVYLCASSLDLAGGGRSYNEQFFGPGTRLTVL.

The chain carries TRBV7-2 and TRBJ2-7, with 9 bases lining up with TRBD2. From germline, CDR1 is SGHTA and CDR2 FQGNSA. This CDR3 is built from 14 residues. With 5 bases clipped from V and 2 bases from J, the junction kept 4 bases outside the gene matches. CDR3: CASSLSSGTYEQYV. CDR3 coding DNA: TGTGCCAGCAGCCTTTCTAGCGGGACCTACGAGCAGTACGTC.

The chain links TRBV19 to TRBJ2-7; TRBD1 aligns across 9 bases. Germline V gene sequence: CDR1 LNHDA, CDR2 SQIVND (reference sequence). The junction had 6 bases not matched to a gene; V was cut back by 6 bases and J by 3 bases. The CDR3 is 14 amino acids. The CDR3 protein is CASRSRDRDYEQYF. The CDR3 DNA follows: TGTGCCAGTAGGTCCCGGGACAGGGACTACGAGCAGTACTTC.

The rearrangement uses TRBV29-1 and TRBJ2-3, with D perhaps matching TRBD2 (5 bases). In germline, CDR1 is SQVTM, CDR2 ANQGSEA. This CDR3 is built from 13 residues. V gave up 3 bases and J gave up 3 bases, with 10 bases separating them. CDR3 nucleotides: TGCAGCGTTGATGAGCTAGCTACAGATACGCAGTATTTT. Its protein is CSVDELATDTQYF.

The chain is built from TRBV7-3 and TRBJ1-1; tentatively, D is TRBD1 (6 bases). Trimming left V 1 base short and J 8 bases short, with 20 bases between. This CDR3 comprises 16 residues. Germline CDR1 reads SGHTA; CDR2 reads FQGTGA. The CDR3: CASSLSPTPPTGEAFF. CDR3 coding DNA: TGTGCCAGCAGCTTAAGCCCAACGCCACCGACAGGCGAAGCTTTCTTT.

This clone was counted a single time. The chain combines TRBV19 with TRBJ1-1, with unresolved D. The CDR3 totals 13 residues. Deletions cut 4 bases from V and 0 bases from J, with 6 bases between. Germline CDR1 LNHDA, CDR2 SQIVND (reference sequence). The CDR3: CASSTQMNTEAFF. In DNA form, the CDR3 reads TGTGCCAGTAGTACCCAGATGAACACTGAAGCTTTCTTT. Drawing the rest from reference TRBV19 and TRBJ1-1, the complete variable domain is DGGITQSPKYLFRKEGQNVTLSCEQNLNHDAMYWYRQDPGQGLRLIYYSQIVNDFQKGDIAEGYSVSREKKESFPLTVTSAQKNPTAFYLCASSTQMNTEAFFGQGTRLTVV.

The genes are TRBV4-3 and TRBJ1-6; TRBD1 agrees at 7 bases. CDR1 is LGHNA and CDR2 is YSLEER in the germline V gene. The V and J ends lost 8 bases and 9 bases, in that order; junction bases with no gene match: 7. The CDR3 runs 13 residues. The CDR3 loop reads CASRGDRVSPLHF. The CDR3, as DNA: TGCGCCAGCCGGGGAGACAGGGTTTCACCCCTCCACTTT.

This clone qualifies as medium-sized (0.01 to 0.1%). The gene calls are TRBV30 and TRBJ1-1, with D possibly being TRBD1 (6 bases). The germline V gene encodes CDR1 GTSNPN and CDR2 SVGIG (reference sequence). The V gene lost 0 bases and the J gene lost 6 bases, with 17 bases spanning the gap. This CDR3 spans 15 amino acids. The DNA for the CDR3 is TGTGCCTGGAGTGTCTCATGGCAGGGGTTCCCTGAAGCTTTCTTT. Protein: CAWSVSWQGFPEAFF.

The CDR3 sequence: CASSSYPGGQETQYF. The CDR3 bases are TGTGCCAGCAGCTCCTACCCGGGGGGGCAAGAGACCCAGTACTTC. The V gene is TRBV7-2, the J gene TRBJ2-5, with 8 positions matching TRBD2. CDR3 length: 15 amino acids. The V gene end was trimmed by 4 bases and the J gene end by 2 bases; junction bases not matched to a gene: 6. Per germline, CDR1 SGHTA and CDR2 FQGNSA.

The chain has TRBV6-2 or TRBV6-3 and TRBJ1-2, with D possibly TRBD1 on 5 matching bases. Germline V lookup: CDR1 MNHEY, CDR2 SVGEGT. V was clipped by 5 bases and J by 5 bases, with 18 bases between them. The length of the CDR3 is 15 residues. The CDR3 region has the DNA TGTGCCAGCAGTACACTCCGACAAGGGGATTATGGCTACACCTTC. It is translated as CASSTLRQGDYGYTF.

This chain connects TRBV5-4 to TRBJ1-1; TRBD1 might be the D (5 bases). In germline, CDR1 is SGHNT, CDR2 YYREEE (reference sequence). The CDR3 runs 11 residues. The V end lost 3 bases, the J end lost 7 bases, and 7 bases lay between the germline ends. In DNA form, the CDR3 reads TGTGCCAGCAGCTCCGACAGTGAAGCTTTCTTT. Protein sequence: CASSSDSEAFF.

The V call is TRBV7-8, the J call TRBJ1-3, with TRBD1 matching 7 bases. The V gene end was trimmed by 5 bases and the J gene end by 4 bases; junction bases not matched to a gene: 2. CDR1 is SGHVS, CDR2 FQNEAQ, per germline. The CDR3 has 13 residues. The CDR3 DNA reads TGTGCCAGCAGCGCGGGACAGGGAAACACCATATATTTT. Encoded protein: CASSAGQGNTIYF.

This chain links TRBV18 with TRBJ1-1; a weak D match, TRBD1 (5 bases). This CDR3 region has 16 residues. The germline V and J ends were trimmed by 0 bases and 0 bases, with 11 bases remaining between them. Germline lookup yields CDR1 KGHSH and CDR2 LQKENI. The CDR3 bases are TGTGCCAGCTCACCACCGACCGGGGGGATGAACACTGAAGCTTTCTTT. It codes for CASSPPTGGMNTEAFF.

The genes are TRBV7-7 and TRBJ1-5, with D unresolved. CDR1 SSHAT and CDR2 FNYEAQ come from the germline V gene (reference sequence). This CDR3 contains 16 residues. V lost 1 base and J lost 1, with 11 bases in between. The DNA of the CDR3 is TGTGCCAGCAGCTTAGGGAGAGATGTAAGCAATCAGCCCCAGCATTTT. It specifies CASSLGRDVSNQPQHF.

The rearrangement joins TRBV2 to TRBJ1-5, with unresolved D. There are 13 residues in the CDR3. V lost 5 bases, J lost 6 bases, and 11 bases lay in between. Per germline, CDR1 SNHLY and CDR2 FYNNEI. CDR3 sequence reads: CASSFSLVQPQHF. CDR3 coding DNA: TGTGCCAGCAGTTTTAGTTTGGTTCAGCCCCAGCATTTT.

The gene calls are TRBV7-2 and TRBJ1-1; 7 nucleotides match TRBD1. The CDR3 spans 13 residues. The germline gives CDR1 SGHTA, CDR2 FQGNSA. With V trimmed by 5 bases and J by 11 bases, 11 bases remained unmatched. The CDR3 protein is CASSPTGDPRAFF. As DNA, the CDR3 is TGTGCCAGCAGCCCAACAGGGGACCCGCGGGCTTTCTTT.

The chain carries TRBV6-2 or TRBV6-3 and TRBJ1-5; perhaps TRBD1 as D (5 bases). The germline gives CDR1 MNHEY, CDR2 SVGEGT. This CDR3 contains 13 residues. V gave up 6 bases and J gave up 3 bases, with 9 bases separating them. In nucleotides, the CDR3 is TGTGCCAGCAGCTTGACAGTCAATCAGCCCCAGCATTTT. Translated, it gives CASSLTVNQPQHF.

The rearrangement joins TRBV10-3 to TRBJ2-5; TRBD1 agrees at 7 bases. CDR1 and CDR2 from the germline V gene are ENHRY and SYGVKD. V shed 4 bases and J 4 bases; nucleotides not matched to a gene: 3. This CDR3 is built from 13 residues. CDR3 loop: CAISVNRGETQYF. As DNA, the CDR3 is TGTGCCATCAGTGTCAACAGGGGAGAGACCCAGTACTTC.

This clone was recorded only once. The V and J genes are TRBV9 and TRBJ2-6, with 9 bases aligning to TRBD2. The CDR3 runs to 19 residues. J gave up 0 bases and V 0 bases, and 7 bases lay outside the gene matches. Germline V CDR1 and CDR2: SGDLS, YYNGEE. CDR3: CASSVGQAGGSSGANVLTF. The CDR3 DNA sequence: TGTGCCAGCAGCGTAGGGCAAGCGGGGGGATCCTCTGGGGCCAACGTCCTGACTTTC.

The V call is TRBV14, the J call TRBJ1-2; D is possibly TRBD1 (6 bases). This CDR3 has 14 residues. V was cut by 2 bases and J by 4 bases, with 11 bases left in between. CDR1 SGHDN and CDR2 FVKESK come from the germline V gene. Here the CDR3 DNA reads TGTGCCAGCAGCCAAACCGGACAGTCCTATGGCTACACCTTC. Protein: CASSQTGQSYGYTF.

V and J are TRBV27 and TRBJ1-6; 11 nucleotides match TRBD1. The junction had 13 bases not matched to a gene; V was cut back by 5 bases and J by 10 bases. CDR3 length equals 17 residues. Germline V gene lookup returns CDR1 MNHEY and CDR2 SMNVEV (reference sequence). CDR3 DNA sequence: TGTGCCAGCAGTCCGGGGACAGGGGGAATTTCTAGGTCACCCCTCCACTTT. Translating gives CASSPGTGGISRSPLHF.

The V gene is TRBV7-9, the J gene TRBJ1-2; TRBD1 matches at 10 bases. Trimming removed 5 bases from V and 7 bases from J; junction bases left unmatched: 7. The CDR3 sequence is 14 residues long. The germline gives CDR1 SEHNR, CDR2 FQNEAQ (reference sequence). CDR3 sequence (DNA): TGTGCCAGCAGCGGACAGGGGGAAATTGCTGGCTACACCTTC. Translated, it gives CASSGQGEIAGYTF.